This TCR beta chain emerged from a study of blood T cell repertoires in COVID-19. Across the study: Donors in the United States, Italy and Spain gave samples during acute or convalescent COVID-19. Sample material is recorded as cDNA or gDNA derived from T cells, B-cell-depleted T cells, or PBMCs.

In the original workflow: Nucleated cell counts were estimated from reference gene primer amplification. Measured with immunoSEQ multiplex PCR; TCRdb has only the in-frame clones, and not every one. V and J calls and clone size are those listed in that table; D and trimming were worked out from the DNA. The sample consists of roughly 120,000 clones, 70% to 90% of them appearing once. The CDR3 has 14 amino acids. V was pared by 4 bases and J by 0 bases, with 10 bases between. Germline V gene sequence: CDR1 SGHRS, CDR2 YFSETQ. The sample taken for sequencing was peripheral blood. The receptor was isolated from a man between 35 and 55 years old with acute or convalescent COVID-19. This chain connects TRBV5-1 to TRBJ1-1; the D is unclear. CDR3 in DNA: TGCGCCAGCAGCCTCCAACTCTTGAACACTGAAGCTTTCTTT. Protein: CASSLQLLNTEAFF.